This entry lists 3 T cell receptor beta chains sequenced from one sample in a study of radiotherapy plus CTLA-4 blockade in lung cancer. Measured with immunoSEQ multiplex PCR; TCRdb has only the in-frame clones, and not every one. Of tens of thousands of clones listed, under 90% are singletons. Sample: peripheral blood, taken from a patient treated with radiotherapy plus ipilimumab. The source is a human donor with non-small cell lung cancer who had stable disease on radiotherapy plus ipilimumab.

This chain uses TRBV6-1 with TRBJ1-1; no clear D gene. The ends were cut back, 0 bases at V and 1 base at J, with 6 bases in the middle. The CDR3 length is 14 residues. Germline V gene sequence: CDR1 MNHNS, CDR2 SASEGT. DNA for the CDR3: TGTGCCAGCAGTGAAGCGCGGCAGAACACTGAAGCTTTCTTT. Translation: CASSEARQNTEAFF.

This clone was counted between two and nine times. The chain carries TRBV10-3 and TRBJ2-7, with 10 bases that match TRBD1. V lost 7 bases and J lost 5; bases outside the gene matches: 5. The germline V gene encodes CDR1 ENHRY and CDR2 SYGVKD. This CDR3 is 13 amino acids long. CDR3 DNA: TGTGCCATCACGGGACAGGGGAAGGACGAGCAGTACTTC. Protein sequence: CAITGQGKDEQYF.

The gene calls are TRBV28 and TRBJ2-5; 8 bases are shared with TRBD1. There are 13 residues in the CDR3. Germline CDR1 and CDR2: MDHEN and SYDVKM. J gave up 5 bases and V 5 bases, and 4 bases lay outside the gene matches. This chain's CDR3 is CASSQGAPETQYF. The CDR3 nucleotides are TGTGCCAGCAGTCAGGGGGCGCCCGAGACCCAGTACTTC. Using reference TRBV28 and TRBJ2-5 for the parts outside the CDR3, the full variable domain is DVKVTQSSRYLVKRTGEKVFLECVQDMDHENMFWYRQDPGLGLRLIYFSYDVKMKEKGDIPEGYSVSREKKERFSLILESASTNQTSMYLCASSQGAPETQYFGPGTRLLVL.